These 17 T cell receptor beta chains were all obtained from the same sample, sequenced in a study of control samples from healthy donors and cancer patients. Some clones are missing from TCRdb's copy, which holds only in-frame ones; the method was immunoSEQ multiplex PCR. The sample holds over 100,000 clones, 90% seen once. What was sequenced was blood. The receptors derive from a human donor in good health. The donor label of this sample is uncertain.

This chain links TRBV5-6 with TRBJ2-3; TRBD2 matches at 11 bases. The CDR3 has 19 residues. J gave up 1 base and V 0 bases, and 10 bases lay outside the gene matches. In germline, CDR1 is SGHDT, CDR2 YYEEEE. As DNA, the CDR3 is TGTGCCAGCAGCTTGGCGGGTAGCGGGGGGGCGTTCGGCACAGATACGCAGTATTTT. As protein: CASSLAGSGGAFGTDTQYF. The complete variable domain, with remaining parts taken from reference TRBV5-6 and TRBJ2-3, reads DAGVTQSPTHLIKTRGQQVTLRCSPKSGHDTVSWYQQALGQGPQFIFQYYEEEERQRGNFPDRFSGHQFPNYSSELNVNALLLGDSALYLCASSLAGSGGAFGTDTQYFGPGTRLTVL.

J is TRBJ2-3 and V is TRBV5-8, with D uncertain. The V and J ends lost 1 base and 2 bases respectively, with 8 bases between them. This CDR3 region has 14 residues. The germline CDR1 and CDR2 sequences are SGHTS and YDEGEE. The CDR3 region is CASSLLPATDTQYF. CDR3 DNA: TGTGCCAGCAGCTTGCTCCCAGCCACAGATACGCAGTATTTT.

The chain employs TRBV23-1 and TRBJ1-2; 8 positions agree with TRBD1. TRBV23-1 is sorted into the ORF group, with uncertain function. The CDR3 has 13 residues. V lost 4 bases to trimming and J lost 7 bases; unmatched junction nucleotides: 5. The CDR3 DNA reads TGCGCCAGCAGTCCCTCAGACAGGGGTGGCTACACCTTC. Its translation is CASSPSDRGGYTF.

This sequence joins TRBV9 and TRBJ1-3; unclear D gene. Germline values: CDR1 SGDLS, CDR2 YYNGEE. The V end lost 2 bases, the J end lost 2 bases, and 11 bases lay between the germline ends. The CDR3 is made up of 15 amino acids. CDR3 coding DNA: TGTGCCAGCAGCGTGTCGGCGTTTACTGGAAACACCATATATTTT. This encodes CASSVSAFTGNTIYF.

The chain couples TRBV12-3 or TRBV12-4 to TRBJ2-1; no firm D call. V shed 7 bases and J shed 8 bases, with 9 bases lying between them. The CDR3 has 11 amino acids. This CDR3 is CASKTGDEQFF. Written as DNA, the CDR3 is TGTGCCAGCAAGACGGGTGATGAGCAGTTCTTC.

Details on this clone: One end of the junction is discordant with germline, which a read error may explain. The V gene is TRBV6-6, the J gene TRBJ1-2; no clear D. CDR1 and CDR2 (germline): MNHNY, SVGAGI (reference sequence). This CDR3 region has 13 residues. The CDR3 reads CASSYSPESGFFF. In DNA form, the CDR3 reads TGTGCCAGCAGTTACTCGCCAGAGAGCGGGTTCTTCTTC.

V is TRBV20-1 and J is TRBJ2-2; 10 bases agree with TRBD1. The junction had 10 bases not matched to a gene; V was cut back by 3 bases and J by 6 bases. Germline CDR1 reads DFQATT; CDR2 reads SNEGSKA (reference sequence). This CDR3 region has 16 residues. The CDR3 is CSASSTGGVSAGELFF. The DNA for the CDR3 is TGCAGTGCTAGTTCGACAGGGGGCGTGAGTGCCGGGGAGCTGTTTTTT.

CDR3 sequence (DNA): TGTGCCAGCAGCAGCAGACATCCGGGACCCATCAATCAGCCCCAGCATTTT. It translates to CASSSRHPGPINQPQHF. J is TRBJ1-5 and V is TRBV21-1. TRBV21-1 is described as a pseudogene. This CDR3 is built from 17 residues.

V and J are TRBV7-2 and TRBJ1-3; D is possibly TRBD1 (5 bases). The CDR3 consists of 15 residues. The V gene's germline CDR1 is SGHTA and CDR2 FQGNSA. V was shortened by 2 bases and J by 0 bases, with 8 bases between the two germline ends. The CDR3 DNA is TGTGCCAGCAGCTTATTGAGGGGCTCTGGAAACACCATATATTTT. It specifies CASSLLRGSGNTIYF.

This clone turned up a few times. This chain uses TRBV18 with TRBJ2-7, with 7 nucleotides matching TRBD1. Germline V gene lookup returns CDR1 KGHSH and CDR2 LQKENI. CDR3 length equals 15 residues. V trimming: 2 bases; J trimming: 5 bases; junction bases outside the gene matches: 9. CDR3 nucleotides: TGTGCCAGCTCACCAAAGCGAAAGGGGGCAGACGAGCAGTACTTC. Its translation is CASSPKRKGADEQYF.

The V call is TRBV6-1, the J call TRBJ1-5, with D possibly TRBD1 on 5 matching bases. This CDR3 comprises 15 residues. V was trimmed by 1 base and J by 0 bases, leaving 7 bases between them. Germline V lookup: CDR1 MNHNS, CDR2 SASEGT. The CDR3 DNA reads TGTGCCAGCAGTGAAGTGGGGGATAGCAATCAGCCCCAGCATTTT. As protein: CASSEVGDSNQPQHF.

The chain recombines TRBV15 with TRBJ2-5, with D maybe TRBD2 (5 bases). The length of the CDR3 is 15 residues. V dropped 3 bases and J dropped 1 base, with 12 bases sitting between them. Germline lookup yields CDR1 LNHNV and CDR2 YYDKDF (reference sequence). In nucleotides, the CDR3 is TGTGCCACCAGCAGGCGTGCGGGCGCCCAAGAGACCCAGTACTTC. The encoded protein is CATSRRAGAQETQYF.

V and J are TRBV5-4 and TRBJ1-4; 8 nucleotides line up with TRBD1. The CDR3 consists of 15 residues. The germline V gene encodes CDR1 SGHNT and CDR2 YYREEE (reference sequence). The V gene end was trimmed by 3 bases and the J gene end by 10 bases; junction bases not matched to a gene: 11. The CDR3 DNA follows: TGTGCCAGCAGCTCCACCGGGACAGGAGTTCGAAAACTGTTTTTT. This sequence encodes CASSSTGTGVRKLFF. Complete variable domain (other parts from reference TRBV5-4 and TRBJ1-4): ETGVTQSPTHLIKTRGQQVTLRCSSQSGHNTVSWYQQALGQGPQFIFQYYREEENGRGNFPPRFSGLQFPNYSSELNVNALELDDSALYLCASSSTGTGVRKLFFGSGTQLSVL.

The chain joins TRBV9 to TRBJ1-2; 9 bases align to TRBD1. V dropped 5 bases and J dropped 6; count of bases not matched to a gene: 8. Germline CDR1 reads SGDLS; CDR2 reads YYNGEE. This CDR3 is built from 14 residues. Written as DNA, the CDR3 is TGTGCCAGCAGGCCGACAGGGGGGGGAAATGGCTACACCTTC. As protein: CASRPTGGGNGYTF.

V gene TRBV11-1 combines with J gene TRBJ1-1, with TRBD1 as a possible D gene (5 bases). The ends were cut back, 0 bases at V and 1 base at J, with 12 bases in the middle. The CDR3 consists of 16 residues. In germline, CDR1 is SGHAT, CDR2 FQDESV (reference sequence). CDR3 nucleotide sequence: TGTGCCAGCAGCTTAGCGGGGCGAGGGGAGAACACTGAAGCTTTCTTT. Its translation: CASSLAGRGENTEAFF.

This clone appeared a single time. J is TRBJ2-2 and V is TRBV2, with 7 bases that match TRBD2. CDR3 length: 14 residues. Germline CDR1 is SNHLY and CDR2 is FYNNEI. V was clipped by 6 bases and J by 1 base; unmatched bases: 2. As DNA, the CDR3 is TGTGCCAGCAGGCGGGGGAAGAACACCGGGGAGCTGTTTTTT. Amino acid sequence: CASRRGKNTGELFF.

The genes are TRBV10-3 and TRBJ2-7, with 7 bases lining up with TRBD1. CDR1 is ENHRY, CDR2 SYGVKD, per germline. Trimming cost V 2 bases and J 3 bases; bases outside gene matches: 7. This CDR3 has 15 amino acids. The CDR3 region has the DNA TGTGCCATCAGTGAGGGGGTACAGGGGAACTACGAGCAGTACGTC. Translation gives CAISEGVQGNYEQYV.